This record looks at one T cell receptor beta chain sequence and its context. CDR1 is MDHEN and CDR2 is SYDVKM in the germline V gene. This CDR3 contains 16 residues. Unmatched junction bases numbered 6, after V lost 6 bases and J lost 0 bases. Recruited during active infection, patients (from Seattle) were subsequently followed longitudinally. Methods used by the authors: It was from reference gene primer amplification that nucleated cell counts were estimated. TCRdb's copy holds only in-frame clones and misses some; the assay was immunoSEQ multiplex PCR. That table supplies the V and J calls and clone size; D and trimming were determined from the DNA. The sample lists 410,000 or so clones, roughly 90% occurring once. This record belongs to a study of blood T cell repertoires in COVID-19.

The sample was peripheral blood. The chain has TRBV28 and TRBJ2-3, with 10 bases matching TRBD2. This TCR was recovered from a woman in her thirties or forties with COVID-19, enrolled during active disease. The CDR3 coding sequence is TGTGCCAGCAGCAGTCTAGCGGGGGTAAGCACAGATACGCAGTATTTT. Its translation: CASSSLAGVSTDTQYF.